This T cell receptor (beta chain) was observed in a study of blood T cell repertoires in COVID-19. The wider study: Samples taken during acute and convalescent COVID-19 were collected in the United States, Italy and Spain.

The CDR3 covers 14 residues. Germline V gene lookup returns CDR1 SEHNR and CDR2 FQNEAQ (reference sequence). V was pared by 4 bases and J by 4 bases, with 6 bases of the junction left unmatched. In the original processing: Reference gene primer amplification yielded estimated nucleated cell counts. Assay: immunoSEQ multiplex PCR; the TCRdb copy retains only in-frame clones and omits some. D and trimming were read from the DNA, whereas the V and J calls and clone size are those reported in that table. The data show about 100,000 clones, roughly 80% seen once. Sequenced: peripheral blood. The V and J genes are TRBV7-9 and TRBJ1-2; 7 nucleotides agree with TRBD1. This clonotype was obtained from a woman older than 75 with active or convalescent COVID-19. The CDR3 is CASSSRQGFYGYTF. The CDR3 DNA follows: TGTGCCAGCAGCTCAAGACAGGGTTTCTATGGCTACACCTTC.